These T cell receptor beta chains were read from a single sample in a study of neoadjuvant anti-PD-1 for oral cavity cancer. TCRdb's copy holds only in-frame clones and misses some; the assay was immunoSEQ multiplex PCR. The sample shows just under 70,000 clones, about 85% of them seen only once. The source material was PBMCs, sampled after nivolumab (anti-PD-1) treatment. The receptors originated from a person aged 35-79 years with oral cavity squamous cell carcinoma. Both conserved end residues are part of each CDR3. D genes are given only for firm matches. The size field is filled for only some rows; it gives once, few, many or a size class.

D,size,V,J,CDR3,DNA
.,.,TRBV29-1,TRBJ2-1,CSVEDPPKQFF,TGCAGCGTTGAAGATCCTCCGAAACAGTTCTTC
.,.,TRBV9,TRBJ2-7,CASSAPWGTYEQYF,TGTGCCAGCAGCGCACCGTGGGGAACCTACGAGCAGTACTTC
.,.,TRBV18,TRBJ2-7,CASSRAGISYEQYF,TGTGCCAGCTCACGAGCAGGGATCTCCTACGAGCAGTACTTC
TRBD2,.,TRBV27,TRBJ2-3,CASSFGLAAKSDTQYF,TGTGCCAGCAGTTTCGGACTAGCGGCGAAGTCGGATACGCAGTATTTT
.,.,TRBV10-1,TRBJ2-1,CASRKLAQYSYNEQFF,TGCGCCAGCAGGAAGCTAGCGCAATACTCCTACAATGAGCAGTTCTTC
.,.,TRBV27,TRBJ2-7,CASSLTSSSYEQYF,TGTGCCAGCAGTTTAACATCCAGCTCCTACGAGCAGTACTTC
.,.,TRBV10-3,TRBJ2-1,CAISEGQTYNEQFF,TGTGCCATCAGTGAGGGACAGACCTACAATGAGCAGTTCTTC
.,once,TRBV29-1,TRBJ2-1,CSVEVSALWQFF,TGCAGCGTTGAAGTATCAGCGCTGTGGCAGTTCTTC
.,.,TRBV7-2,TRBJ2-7,CASSPQREQYF,TGTGCCAGCAGCCCCCAGAGAGAGCAGTACTTC
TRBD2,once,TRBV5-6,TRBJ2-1,CASGRTSTNEQFF,TGTGCCAGCGGCCGGACTAGCACGAATGAGCAGTTCTTC
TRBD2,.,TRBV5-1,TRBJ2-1,CASSLLGLGFNEQFF,TGCGCCAGCAGCCTTCTGGGACTAGGGTTCAATGAGCAGTTCTTC
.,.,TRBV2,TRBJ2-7,CASSERAGKYEQYF,TGTGCCAGCAGTGAACGGGCAGGAAAGTACGAGCAGTACTTC
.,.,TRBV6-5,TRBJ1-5,CAGYNQPQHF,TGTGCCGGATACAATCAGCCCCAGCATTTT
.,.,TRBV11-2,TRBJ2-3,CASSPVSGLSTDTQYF,TGTGCCAGCAGCCCTGTAAGCGGGTTGAGCACAGATACGCAGTATTTT
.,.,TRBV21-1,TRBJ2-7,CASSKTGTDYEQYF,TGTGCCAGCAGCAAAACGGGGACGGATTACGAGCAGTACTTC
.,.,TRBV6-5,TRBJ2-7,CASIFYEQYF,TGTGCCAGCATCTTCTACGAGCAGTACTTC
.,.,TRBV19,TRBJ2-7,CASSPQGGPVYEQYF,TGTGCCAGTAGTCCCCAGGGGGGGCCCGTCTACGAGCAGTACTTC
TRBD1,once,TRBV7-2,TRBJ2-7,CASSLRGTASPEQYF,TGTGCCAGCAGCTTACGTGGGACAGCATCCCCCGAGCAGTACTTC